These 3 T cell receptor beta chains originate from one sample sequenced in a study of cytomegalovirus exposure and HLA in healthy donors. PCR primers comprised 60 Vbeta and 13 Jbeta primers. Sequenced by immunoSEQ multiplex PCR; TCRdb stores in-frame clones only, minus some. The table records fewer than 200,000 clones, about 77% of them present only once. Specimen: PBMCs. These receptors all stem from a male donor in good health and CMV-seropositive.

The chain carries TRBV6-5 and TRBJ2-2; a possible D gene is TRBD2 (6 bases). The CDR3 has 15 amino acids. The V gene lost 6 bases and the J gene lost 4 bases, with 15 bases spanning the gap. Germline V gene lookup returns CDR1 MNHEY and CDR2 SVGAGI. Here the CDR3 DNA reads TGTGCCAGCAGGGGAGCGGGTAGGGGCACCGGGGAGCTGTTTTTT. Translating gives CASRGAGRGTGELFF.

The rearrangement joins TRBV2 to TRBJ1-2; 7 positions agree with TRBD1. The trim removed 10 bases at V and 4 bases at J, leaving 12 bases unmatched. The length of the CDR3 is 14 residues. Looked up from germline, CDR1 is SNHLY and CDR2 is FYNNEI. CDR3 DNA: TGTGCCACCCGGGACAGTTATCTCTCCTATGGCTACACCTTC. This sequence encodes CATRDSYLSYGYTF.

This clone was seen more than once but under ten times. The CDR3 protein is CASSLAEAPHQNTIYF. Written as DNA, the CDR3 is TGTGCCAGCAGCTTAGCTGAGGCCCCGCACCAGAACACCATATATTTT. V usage is TRBV7-8 and J usage is TRBJ1-3; D unclear. Trimming shortened V by 0 bases and J by 7 bases, and 16 bases separated the two germline ends. The V gene's germline CDR1 is SGHVS and CDR2 FQNEAQ. This CDR3 region has 16 residues.